These T cell receptor beta chains were read from a single sample in a study of shared clonotypes between healthy human individuals. Assay: immunoSEQ multiplex PCR; the TCRdb copy retains only in-frame clones and omits some. The table shows around 940,000 clones, with over 60% occurring only once. Material for sequencing was memory CD4+ T cells sorted from blood. The receptor set was obtained from a man aged 18 to 30 in good health. Each CDR3 is given with its conserved first and last residue. A D gene is named only where the DNA matches it firmly. Expanded clones get a size class; other rows say once, few or many, or leave the size out.

len: 14
j_gene: TRBJ2-1
v_gene: TRBV11-3
d_gene: NA
abundance: NA
CDR3nt: TGTGCCAGCAGCTTAAAGACTCGGTCCAATGAGCAGTTCTTC
CDR3aa: CASSLKTRSNEQFF

len: 14
j_gene: TRBJ2-2
v_gene: TRBV19
d_gene: NA
abundance: NA
CDR3nt: TGTGCCAGTAGGTCAGGCGGTAACACCGGGGAGCTGTTTTTT
CDR3aa: CASRSGGNTGELFF

len: 14
j_gene: TRBJ1-2
v_gene: TRBV4-1
d_gene: NA
abundance: once
CDR3nt: TGCGCCAGCAGCCAAGTGGGCAGCAAGACTGGCTACACCTTC
CDR3aa: CASSQVGSKTGYTF

len: 15
j_gene: TRBJ2-2
v_gene: TRBV10-3
d_gene: TRBD1
abundance: NA
CDR3nt: TGTGCCATCAGTGCAGACAGGGTCGGCACCGGGGAGCTGTTTTTT
CDR3aa: CAISADRVGTGELFF

len: 15
j_gene: TRBJ1-5
v_gene: TRBV28
d_gene: NA
abundance: few
CDR3nt: TGTGCCAGCAGATACCCCGGGGCAATCGGGCAGCCCCAGCATTTT
CDR3aa: CASRYPGAIGQPQHF

len: 15
j_gene: TRBJ1-6
v_gene: TRBV7-2
d_gene: NA
abundance: NA
CDR3nt: TGTGCCAGCAGCCCCAACCCTTTGCCTTATTCACCCCTCCACTTT
CDR3aa: CASSPNPLPYSPLHF

len: 14
j_gene: TRBJ1-2
v_gene: TRBV5-5
d_gene: NA
abundance: NA
CDR3nt: TGTGCCAGCAGCTTGGGTGGTTACAACTATGGCTACACCTTC
CDR3aa: CASSLGGYNYGYTF

len: 17
j_gene: TRBJ1-2
v_gene: TRBV14
d_gene: NA
abundance: NA
CDR3nt: TGTGCCAGCAGCCAAGAAACTTTCTGGGGCCTTGGGTATGGCTACACCTTC
CDR3aa: CASSQETFWGLGYGYTF

len: 13
j_gene: TRBJ1-5
v_gene: TRBV11-2
d_gene: NA
abundance: NA
CDR3nt: TGTGCCAGCAGCTTGGACAGAGATCAGCCCCAGCATTTT
CDR3aa: CASSLDRDQPQHF

len: 13
j_gene: TRBJ2-3
v_gene: TRBV11-2
d_gene: NA
abundance: few
CDR3nt: TGTGCCAGCAGCTTGAAGGGTTTAGGTACGCAGTATTTT
CDR3aa: CASSLKGLGTQYF

len: 14
j_gene: TRBJ2-7
v_gene: TRBV18
d_gene: TRBD1
abundance: once
CDR3nt: TGTGCCAGCTCACACAGGGGGCCGAGGGACGAGCAGTACTTC
CDR3aa: CASSHRGPRDEQYF

len: 18
j_gene: TRBJ2-1
v_gene: TRBV10-2
d_gene: TRBD2
abundance: once
CDR3nt: TGCGCCAGCAGGAGGGGGCTAGCGGGAGGAAGCTCCTACAATGAGCAGTTCTTC
CDR3aa: CASRRGLAGGSSYNEQFF

len: 14
j_gene: TRBJ2-5
v_gene: TRBV6-1
d_gene: NA
abundance: few
CDR3nt: TGTGCCAGCAGTGAAGGGGGCGGACGGCAGACCCAGTACTTC
CDR3aa: CASSEGGGRQTQYF

len: 13
j_gene: TRBJ2-1
v_gene: TRBV2
d_gene: NA
abundance: NA
CDR3nt: TGTGCCAGCAAACCTGAAGCTTTATATGAGCAGTTCTTC
CDR3aa: CASKPEALYEQFF

len: 13
j_gene: TRBJ1-2
v_gene: TRBV18
d_gene: NA
abundance: NA
CDR3nt: TGTGCCAGCTCACCAGCAGATGTCAGAGGCTACACCTTC
CDR3aa: CASSPADVRGYTF

len: 16
j_gene: TRBJ2-7
v_gene: TRBV7-9
d_gene: TRBD2
abundance: few
CDR3nt: TGTGCCAGCAGCTTTGGGGCCGGGACTAGACCCTACGAGCAGTACTTC
CDR3aa: CASSFGAGTRPYEQYF

len: 15
j_gene: TRBJ2-7
v_gene: TRBV2
d_gene: TRBD2
abundance: NA
CDR3nt: TGTGCCAGCAGTGAAGCTCTGGGGAGGGGTCTCGAGCAGTACTTC
CDR3aa: CASSEALGRGLEQYF

len: 14
j_gene: TRBJ2-7
v_gene: TRBV4-3
d_gene: NA
abundance: once
CDR3nt: TGCGCCAGCAGCCAAGTCCGGGGTTATGGCGAGCAGTACTTC
CDR3aa: CASSQVRGYGEQYF

len: 16
j_gene: TRBJ2-3
v_gene: TRBV9
d_gene: NA
abundance: NA
CDR3nt: TGTGCCAGCAGCGTAGTGGGGACCGGGGTCACAGATACGCAGTATTTT
CDR3aa: CASSVVGTGVTDTQYF

len: 15
j_gene: TRBJ2-3
v_gene: TRBV10-2
d_gene: TRBD2
abundance: NA
CDR3nt: TGCGCCAGCAGTCCTAGCGGATCACACACAGATACGCAGTATTTT
CDR3aa: CASSPSGSHTDTQYF

len: 14
j_gene: TRBJ2-5
v_gene: TRBV18
d_gene: TRBD1
abundance: NA
CDR3nt: TGTGCCAGCTCACTCCGGGACAGGGGGGAGACCCAGTACTTC
CDR3aa: CASSLRDRGETQYF

len: 14
j_gene: TRBJ2-5
v_gene: TRBV4-2
d_gene: TRBD1
abundance: NA
CDR3nt: TGTGCCAGCAGCCTGACAGGGTCCCAAGAGACCCAGTACTTC
CDR3aa: CASSLTGSQETQYF

len: 15
j_gene: TRBJ2-3
v_gene: TRBV18
d_gene: TRBD1
abundance: few
CDR3nt: TGTGCCAGCTCACCCCGACAGGGGACCACAGATACGCAGTATTTT
CDR3aa: CASSPRQGTTDTQYF

len: 14
j_gene: TRBJ2-1
v_gene: TRBV5-1
d_gene: NA
abundance: NA
CDR3nt: TGCGCCAGCAGCTTGGATCGACAGACGTATGAGCAGTTCTTC
CDR3aa: CASSLDRQTYEQFF

len: 15
j_gene: TRBJ2-1
v_gene: TRBV5-6
d_gene: TRBD1
abundance: once
CDR3nt: TGTGCCAGCAGCACAGGACAGGGGCCTTACAATGAGCAGTTCTTC
CDR3aa: CASSTGQGPYNEQFF

len: 12
j_gene: TRBJ2-3
v_gene: TRBV19
d_gene: NA
abundance: once
CDR3nt: TGTGCCAGTAGTCTCCCCCCGGATACGCAGTATTTT
CDR3aa: CASSLPPDTQYF

len: 12
j_gene: TRBJ1-1
v_gene: TRBV4-3
d_gene: NA
abundance: NA
CDR3nt: TGCGCCAGCAGCCAAGTTACGGGTGAAGCTTTCTTT
CDR3aa: CASSQVTGEAFF

len: 16
j_gene: TRBJ2-5
v_gene: TRBV5-4
d_gene: NA
abundance: NA
CDR3nt: TGTGCCAGCAGCTTGGGGGGCATGGCGTACCAAGAGACCCAGTACTTC
CDR3aa: CASSLGGMAYQETQYF

len: 14
j_gene: TRBJ2-4
v_gene: TRBV28
d_gene: NA
abundance: NA
CDR3nt: TGTGCCAGCAGTTTACAGGCAGGGACGAACATTCAGTACTTC
CDR3aa: CASSLQAGTNIQYF